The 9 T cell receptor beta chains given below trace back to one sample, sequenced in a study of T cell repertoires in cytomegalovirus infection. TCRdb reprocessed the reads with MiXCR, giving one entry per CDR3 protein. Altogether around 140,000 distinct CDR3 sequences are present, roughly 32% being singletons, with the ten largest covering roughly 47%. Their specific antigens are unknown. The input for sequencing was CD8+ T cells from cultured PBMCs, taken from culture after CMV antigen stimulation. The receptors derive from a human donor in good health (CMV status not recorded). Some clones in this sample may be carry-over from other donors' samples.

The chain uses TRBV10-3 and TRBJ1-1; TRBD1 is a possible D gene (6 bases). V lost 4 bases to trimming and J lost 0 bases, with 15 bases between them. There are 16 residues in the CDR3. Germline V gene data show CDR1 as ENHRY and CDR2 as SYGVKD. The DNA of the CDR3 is TGTGCCATCAGTGTTGATGGGCCAGGGGTGAACACTGAAGCTTTCTTT. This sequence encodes CAISVDGPGVNTEAFF.

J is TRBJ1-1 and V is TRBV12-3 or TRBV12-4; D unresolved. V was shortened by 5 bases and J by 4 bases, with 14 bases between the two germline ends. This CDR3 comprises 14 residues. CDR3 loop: CASSRNKVGTEAFF. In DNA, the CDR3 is TGTGCCAGCAGTCGGAATAAGGTAGGCACTGAAGCTTTCTTT.

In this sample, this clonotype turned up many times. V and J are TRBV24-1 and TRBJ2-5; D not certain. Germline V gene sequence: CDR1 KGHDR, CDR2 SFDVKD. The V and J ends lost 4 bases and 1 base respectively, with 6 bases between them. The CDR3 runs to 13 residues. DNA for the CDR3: TGTGCCACCAGTGACGGGCCCCAAGAGACCCAGTACTTC. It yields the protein CATSDGPQETQYF.

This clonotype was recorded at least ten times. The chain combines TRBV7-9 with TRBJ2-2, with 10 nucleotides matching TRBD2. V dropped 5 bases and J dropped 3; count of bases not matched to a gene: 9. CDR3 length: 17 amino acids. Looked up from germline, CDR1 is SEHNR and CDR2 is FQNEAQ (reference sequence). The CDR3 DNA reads TGTGCCAGCAGCGCCCCAGCGGGGGGGCCCGACACCGGGGAGCTGTTTTTT. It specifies CASSAPAGGPDTGELFF.

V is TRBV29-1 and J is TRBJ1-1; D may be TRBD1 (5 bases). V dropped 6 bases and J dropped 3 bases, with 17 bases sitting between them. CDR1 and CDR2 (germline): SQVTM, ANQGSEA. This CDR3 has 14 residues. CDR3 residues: CSVGQFGGYTEAFF. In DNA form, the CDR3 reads TGCAGCGTCGGACAATTCGGCGGGTACACTGAAGCTTTCTTT.

CDR3 in amino acids: CASSPWTGSLYEQYF. The CDR3 coding sequence is TGTGCCAGCAGTCCTTGGACAGGGAGCCTCTACGAGCAGTACTTC. The chain is built from TRBV6-5 and TRBJ2-7, with 8 bases aligning to TRBD1. This CDR3 spans 15 amino acids. Trimming took 5 bases from V and 3 from J; bases not matched to a gene: 9. CDR1 is MNHEY and CDR2 is SVGAGI in the germline V gene.

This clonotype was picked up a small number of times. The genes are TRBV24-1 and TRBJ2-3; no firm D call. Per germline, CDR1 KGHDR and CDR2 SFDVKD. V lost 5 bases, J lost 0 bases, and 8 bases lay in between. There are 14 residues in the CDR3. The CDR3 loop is CATSGPSSTDTQYF. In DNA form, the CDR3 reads TGTGCCACCAGTGGACCGAGTAGCACAGATACGCAGTATTTT.

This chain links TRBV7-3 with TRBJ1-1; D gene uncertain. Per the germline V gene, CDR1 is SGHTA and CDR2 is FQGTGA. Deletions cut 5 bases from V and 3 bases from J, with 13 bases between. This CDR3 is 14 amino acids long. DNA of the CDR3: TGTGCCAGCAGCGGTGGGAAGGTAGACACTGAAGCTTTCTTT. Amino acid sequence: CASSGGKVDTEAFF. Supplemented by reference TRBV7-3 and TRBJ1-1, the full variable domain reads GAGVSQTPSNKVTEKGKYVELRCDPISGHTALYWYRQSLGQGPEFLIYFQGTGAADDSGLPNDRFFAVRPEGSVSTLKIQRTERGDSAVYLCASSGGKVDTEAFFGQGTRLTVV.

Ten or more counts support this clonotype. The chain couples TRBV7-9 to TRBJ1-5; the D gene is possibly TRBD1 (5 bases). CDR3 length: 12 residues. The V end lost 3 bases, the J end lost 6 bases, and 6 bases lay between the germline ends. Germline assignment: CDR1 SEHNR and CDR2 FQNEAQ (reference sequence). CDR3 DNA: TGTGCCAGCAGCTTGGGGACTCAGCCCCAGCATTTT. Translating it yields CASSLGTQPQHF.